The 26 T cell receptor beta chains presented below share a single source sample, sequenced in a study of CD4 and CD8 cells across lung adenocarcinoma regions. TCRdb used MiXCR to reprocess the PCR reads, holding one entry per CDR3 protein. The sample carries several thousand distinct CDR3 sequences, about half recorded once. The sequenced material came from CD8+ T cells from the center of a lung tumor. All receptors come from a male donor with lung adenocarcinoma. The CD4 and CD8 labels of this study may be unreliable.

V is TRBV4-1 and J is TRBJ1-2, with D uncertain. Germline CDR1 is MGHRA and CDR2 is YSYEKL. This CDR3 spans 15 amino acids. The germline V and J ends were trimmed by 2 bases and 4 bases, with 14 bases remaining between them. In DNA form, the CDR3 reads TGCGCCAGCAGCCAAAAGAGGTGGGAGCCCTATGGCTACACCTTC. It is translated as CASSQKRWEPYGYTF.

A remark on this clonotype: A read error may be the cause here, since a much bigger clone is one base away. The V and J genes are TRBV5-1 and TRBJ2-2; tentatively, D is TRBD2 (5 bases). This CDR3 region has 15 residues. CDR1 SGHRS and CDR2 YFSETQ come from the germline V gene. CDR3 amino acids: CASSPQTSNTGELLF. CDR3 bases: TGCGCCAGCAGCCCCCAGACATCGAACACCGGGGAGCTGCTTTTT.

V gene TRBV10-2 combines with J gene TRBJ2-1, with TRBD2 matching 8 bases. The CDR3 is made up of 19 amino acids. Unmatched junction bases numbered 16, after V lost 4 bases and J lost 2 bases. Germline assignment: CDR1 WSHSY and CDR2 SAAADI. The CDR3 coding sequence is TGCGCCAGCAGTGCCCCGGGAGGGGCAAACTGGGATCCCTACAATGAGCAGTTCTTC. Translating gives CASSAPGGANWDPYNEQFF.

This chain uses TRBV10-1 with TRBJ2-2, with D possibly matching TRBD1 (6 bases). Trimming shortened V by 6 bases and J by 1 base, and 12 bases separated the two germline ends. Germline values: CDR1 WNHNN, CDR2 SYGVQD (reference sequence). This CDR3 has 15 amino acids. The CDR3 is CASSGEQGNTGELFF. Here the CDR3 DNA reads TGCGCCAGCAGCGGGGAACAGGGGAACACCGGGGAGCTGTTTTTT.

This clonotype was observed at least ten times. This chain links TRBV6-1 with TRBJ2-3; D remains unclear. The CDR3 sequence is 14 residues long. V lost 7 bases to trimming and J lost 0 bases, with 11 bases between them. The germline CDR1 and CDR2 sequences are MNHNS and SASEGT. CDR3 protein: CASKLPSSTDTQYF. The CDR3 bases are TGTGCCAGCAAACTCCCGTCTAGCACAGATACGCAGTATTTT.

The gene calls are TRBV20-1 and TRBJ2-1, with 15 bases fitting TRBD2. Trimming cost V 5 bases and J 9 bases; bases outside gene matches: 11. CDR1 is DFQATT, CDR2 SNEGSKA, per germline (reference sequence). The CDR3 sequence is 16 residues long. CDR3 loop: CSAGLPGLAGGGEQFF. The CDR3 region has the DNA TGCAGTGCTGGACTCCCGGGACTAGCGGGAGGTGGTGAGCAGTTCTTC.

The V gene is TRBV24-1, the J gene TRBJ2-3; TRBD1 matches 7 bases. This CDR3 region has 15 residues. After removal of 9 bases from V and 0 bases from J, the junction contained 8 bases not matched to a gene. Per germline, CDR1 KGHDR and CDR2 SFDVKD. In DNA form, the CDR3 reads TGTGCCACCGCAGGGACAGCCGCTAGCACAGATACGCAGTATTTT. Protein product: CATAGTAASTDTQYF.

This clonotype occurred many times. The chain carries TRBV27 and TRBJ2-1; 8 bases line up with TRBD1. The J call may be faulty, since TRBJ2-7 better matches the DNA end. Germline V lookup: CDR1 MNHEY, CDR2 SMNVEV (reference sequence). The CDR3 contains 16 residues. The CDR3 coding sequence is TGTGCCAGCAGTCCTTCCCCTCGGACAGGGAGTTACGAGCAGTACTTC. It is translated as CASSPSPRTGSYEQYF.

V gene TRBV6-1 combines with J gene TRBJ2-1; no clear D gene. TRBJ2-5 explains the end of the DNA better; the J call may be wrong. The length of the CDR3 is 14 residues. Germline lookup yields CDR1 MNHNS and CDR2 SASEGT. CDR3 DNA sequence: TGTGCCAGCAGTGAAGGTTTGAGCCTCGGAACCCAGTACTTC. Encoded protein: CASSEGLSLGTQYF.

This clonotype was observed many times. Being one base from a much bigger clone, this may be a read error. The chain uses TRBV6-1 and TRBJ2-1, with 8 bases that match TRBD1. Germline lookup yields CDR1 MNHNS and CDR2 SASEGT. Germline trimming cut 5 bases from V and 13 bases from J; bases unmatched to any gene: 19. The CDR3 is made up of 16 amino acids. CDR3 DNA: TGTGCCAGCAGTCCGGTTTTAGGACAGGGAAAAGAGACCCAGTTCTTC. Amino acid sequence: CASSPVLGQGKETQFF.

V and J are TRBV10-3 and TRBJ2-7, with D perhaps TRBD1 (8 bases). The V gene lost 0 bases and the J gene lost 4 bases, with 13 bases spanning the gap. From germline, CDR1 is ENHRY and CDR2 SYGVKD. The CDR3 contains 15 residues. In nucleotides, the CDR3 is TGTGCCATCAGTGAGTCCGTACAGGGGGGGTACGAGCAGTACTTC. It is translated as CAISESVQGGYEQYF.

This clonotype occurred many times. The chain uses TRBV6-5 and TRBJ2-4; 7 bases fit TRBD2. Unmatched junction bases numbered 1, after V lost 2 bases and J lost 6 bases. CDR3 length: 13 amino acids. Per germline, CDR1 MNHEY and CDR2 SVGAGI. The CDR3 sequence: CASSYREGNIQYF. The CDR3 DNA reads TGTGCCAGCAGTTACAGGGAGGGAAACATTCAGTACTTC.

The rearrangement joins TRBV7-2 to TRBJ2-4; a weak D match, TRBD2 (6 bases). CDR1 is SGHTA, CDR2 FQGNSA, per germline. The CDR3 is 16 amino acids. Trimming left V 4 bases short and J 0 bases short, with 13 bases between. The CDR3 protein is CASSYRGAGAKNIQYF. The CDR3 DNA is TGTGCCAGCAGCTACCGCGGGGCCGGAGCCAAAAACATTCAGTACTTC.

The CDR3 spells CASSSGLAAYEQYF. CDR3 nucleotides: TGCGCCAGCAGCTCGGGACTAGCCGCCTACGAGCAGTACTTC. The chain couples TRBV10-1 to TRBJ2-5; 9 nucleotides match TRBD2. With the DNA end fitting TRBJ2-7 better, the J assignment may be wrong. Germline loops: CDR1 WNHNN, CDR2 SYGVQD (reference sequence). The CDR3 consists of 14 residues.

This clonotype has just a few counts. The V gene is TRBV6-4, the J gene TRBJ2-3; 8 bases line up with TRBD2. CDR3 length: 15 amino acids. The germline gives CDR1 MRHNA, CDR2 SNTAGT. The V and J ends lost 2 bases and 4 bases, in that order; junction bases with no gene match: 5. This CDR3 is CASSDGSGSADTQYF. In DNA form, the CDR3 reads TGTGCCAGCAGTGACGGGAGCGGGAGTGCAGATACGCAGTATTTT.

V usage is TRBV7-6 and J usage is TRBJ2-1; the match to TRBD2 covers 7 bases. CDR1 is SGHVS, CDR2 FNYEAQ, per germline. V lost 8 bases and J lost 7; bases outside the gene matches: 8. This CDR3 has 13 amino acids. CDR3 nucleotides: TGTGCCAGCGGGGGGGATTGGGTAAATGAGCAGTTCTTC. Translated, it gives CASGGDWVNEQFF. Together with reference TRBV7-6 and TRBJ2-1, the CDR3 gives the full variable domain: GAGVSQSPRYKVTKRGQDVALRCDPISGHVSLYWYRQALGQGPEFLTYFNYEAQQDKSGLPNDRFSAERPEGSISTLTIQRTEQRDSAMYRCASGGDWVNEQFFGPGTRLTVL.

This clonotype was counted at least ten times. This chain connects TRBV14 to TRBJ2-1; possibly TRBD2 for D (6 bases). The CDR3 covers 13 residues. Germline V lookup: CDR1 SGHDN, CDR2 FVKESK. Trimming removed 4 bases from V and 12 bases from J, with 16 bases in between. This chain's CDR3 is CASSLAETWGQFF. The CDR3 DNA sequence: TGTGCCAGCAGCCTAGCGGAAACCTGGGGGCAGTTCTTC.

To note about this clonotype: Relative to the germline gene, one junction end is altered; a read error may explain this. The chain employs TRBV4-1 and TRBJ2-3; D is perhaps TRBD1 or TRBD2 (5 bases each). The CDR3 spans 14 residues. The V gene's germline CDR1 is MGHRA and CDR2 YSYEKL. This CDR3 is CASTGLSAKDTQYF. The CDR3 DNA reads TGCGCCAGCACGGGGCTGTCTGCCAAAGACACGCAGTACTTT.

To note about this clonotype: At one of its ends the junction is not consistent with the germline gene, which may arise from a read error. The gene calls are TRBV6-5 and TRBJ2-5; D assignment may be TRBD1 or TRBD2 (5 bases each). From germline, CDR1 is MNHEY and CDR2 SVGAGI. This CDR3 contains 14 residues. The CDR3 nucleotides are TGTGCCAGCAGTTACGTCGGGAACACCGGGGACCCGTCTTTC. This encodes CASSYVGNTGDPSF.

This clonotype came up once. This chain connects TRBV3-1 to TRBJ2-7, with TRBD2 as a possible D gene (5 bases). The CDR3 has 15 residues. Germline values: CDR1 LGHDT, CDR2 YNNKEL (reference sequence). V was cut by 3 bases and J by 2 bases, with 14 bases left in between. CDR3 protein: CASSHGIAVTYEQYF. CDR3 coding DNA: TGTGCCAGCAGCCACGGGATAGCTGTGACCTACGAGCAGTACTTC.

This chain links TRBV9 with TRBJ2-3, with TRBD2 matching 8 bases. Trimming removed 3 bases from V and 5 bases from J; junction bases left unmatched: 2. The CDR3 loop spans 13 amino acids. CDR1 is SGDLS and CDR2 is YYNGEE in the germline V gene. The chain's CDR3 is CASSGSGEDTQYF. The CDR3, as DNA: TGTGCCAGCAGCGGTAGCGGGGAAGATACGCAGTATTTT.

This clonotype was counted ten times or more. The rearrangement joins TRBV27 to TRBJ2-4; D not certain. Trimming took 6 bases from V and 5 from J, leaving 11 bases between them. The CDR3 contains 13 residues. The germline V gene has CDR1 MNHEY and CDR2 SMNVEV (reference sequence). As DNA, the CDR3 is TGTGCCAGCAGAGGGTTTGTAGAAAACATTCAGTACTTC. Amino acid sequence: CASRGFVENIQYF.

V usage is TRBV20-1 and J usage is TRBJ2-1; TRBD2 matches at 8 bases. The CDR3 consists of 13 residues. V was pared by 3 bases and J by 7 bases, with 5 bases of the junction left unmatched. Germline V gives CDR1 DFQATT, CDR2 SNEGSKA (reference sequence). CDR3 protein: CSASGRALNEQFF. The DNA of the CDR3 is TGCAGTGCTAGCGGGAGGGCCTTGAATGAGCAGTTCTTC.

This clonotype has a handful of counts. The DNA of the CDR3 is TGTGCCTGGAGGGGACTCCTGGTTGGGACAGATACGCAGTATTTT. Translated, it gives CAWRGLLVGTDTQYF. The chain links TRBV30 to TRBJ2-3; the D gene is possibly TRBD2 (6 bases). V was shortened by 3 bases and J by 3 bases, with 16 bases between the two germline ends. Germline V gene sequence: CDR1 GTSNPN, CDR2 SVGIG (reference sequence). This CDR3 is built from 15 residues.

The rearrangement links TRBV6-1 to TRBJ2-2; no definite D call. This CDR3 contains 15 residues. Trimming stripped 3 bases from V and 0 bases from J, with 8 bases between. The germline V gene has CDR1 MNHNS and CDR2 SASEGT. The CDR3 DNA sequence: TGTGCCAGCAGTGAGGGAACCCCGAACACCGGGGAGCTGTTTTTT. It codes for CASSEGTPNTGELFF.

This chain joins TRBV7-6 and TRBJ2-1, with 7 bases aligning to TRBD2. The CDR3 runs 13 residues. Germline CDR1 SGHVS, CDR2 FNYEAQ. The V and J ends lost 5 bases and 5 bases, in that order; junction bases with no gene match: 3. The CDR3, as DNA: TGTGCCAGCAGCCACGGGACTAACAATGAGCAGTTCTTC. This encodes CASSHGTNNEQFF.